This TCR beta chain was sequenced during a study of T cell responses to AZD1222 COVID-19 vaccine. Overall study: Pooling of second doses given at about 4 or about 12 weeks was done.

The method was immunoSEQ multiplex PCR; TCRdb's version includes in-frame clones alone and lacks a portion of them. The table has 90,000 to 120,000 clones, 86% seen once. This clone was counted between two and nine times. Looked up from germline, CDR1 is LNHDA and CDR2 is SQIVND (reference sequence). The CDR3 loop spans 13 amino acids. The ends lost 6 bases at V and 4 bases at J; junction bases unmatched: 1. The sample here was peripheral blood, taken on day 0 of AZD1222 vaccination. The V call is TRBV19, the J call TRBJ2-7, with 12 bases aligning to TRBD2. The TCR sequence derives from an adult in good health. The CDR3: CASRLAGGYEQYF. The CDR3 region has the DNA TGTGCCAGTAGACTAGCGGGGGGATACGAGCAGTACTTC.